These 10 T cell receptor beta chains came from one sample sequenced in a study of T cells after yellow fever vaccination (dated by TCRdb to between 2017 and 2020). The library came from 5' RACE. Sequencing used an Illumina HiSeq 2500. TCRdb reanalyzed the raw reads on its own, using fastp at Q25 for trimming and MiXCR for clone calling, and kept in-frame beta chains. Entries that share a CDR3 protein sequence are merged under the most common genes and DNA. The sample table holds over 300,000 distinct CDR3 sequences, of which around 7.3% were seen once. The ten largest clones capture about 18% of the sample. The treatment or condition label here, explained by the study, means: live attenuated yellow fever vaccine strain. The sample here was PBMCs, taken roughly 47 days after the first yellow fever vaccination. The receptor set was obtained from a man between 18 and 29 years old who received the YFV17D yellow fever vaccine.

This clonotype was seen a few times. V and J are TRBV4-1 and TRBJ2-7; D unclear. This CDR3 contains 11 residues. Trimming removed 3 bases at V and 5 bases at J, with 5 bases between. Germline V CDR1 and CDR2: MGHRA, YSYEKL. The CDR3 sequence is CASSQGHEQYF. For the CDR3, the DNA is TGCGCCAGCAGCCAGGGTCACGAGCAGTACTTC.

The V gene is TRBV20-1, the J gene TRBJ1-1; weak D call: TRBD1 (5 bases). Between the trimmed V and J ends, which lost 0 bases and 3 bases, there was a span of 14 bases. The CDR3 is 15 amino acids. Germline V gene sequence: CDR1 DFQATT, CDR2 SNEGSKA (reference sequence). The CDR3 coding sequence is TGCAGTGCTAGAGATACCCTGAGGGGCGACACTGAAGCTTTCTTT. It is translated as CSARDTLRGDTEAFF.

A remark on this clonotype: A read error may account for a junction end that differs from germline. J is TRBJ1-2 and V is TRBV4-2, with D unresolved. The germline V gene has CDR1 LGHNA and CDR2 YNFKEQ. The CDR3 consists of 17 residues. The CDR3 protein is CAISPWIPCSINYGYTF. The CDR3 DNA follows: TGTGCCATCAGCCCCTGGATCCCCTGCTCTATTAACTATGGCTACACCTTC.

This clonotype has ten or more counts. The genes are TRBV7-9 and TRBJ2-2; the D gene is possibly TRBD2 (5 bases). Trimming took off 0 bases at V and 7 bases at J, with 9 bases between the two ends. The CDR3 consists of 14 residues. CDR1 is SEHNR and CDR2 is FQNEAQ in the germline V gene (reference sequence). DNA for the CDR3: TGTGCCAGCAGCTTAGCTCTAGCCATCGGGGAGCTGTTTTTT. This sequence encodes CASSLALAIGELFF.

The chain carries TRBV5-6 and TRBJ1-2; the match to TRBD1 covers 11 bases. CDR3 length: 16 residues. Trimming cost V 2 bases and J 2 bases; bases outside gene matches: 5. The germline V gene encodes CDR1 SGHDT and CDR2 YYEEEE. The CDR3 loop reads CASSLGQGAVNYGYTF. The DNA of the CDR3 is TGTGCCAGCAGCTTAGGACAGGGGGCAGTAAACTATGGCTACACCTTC.

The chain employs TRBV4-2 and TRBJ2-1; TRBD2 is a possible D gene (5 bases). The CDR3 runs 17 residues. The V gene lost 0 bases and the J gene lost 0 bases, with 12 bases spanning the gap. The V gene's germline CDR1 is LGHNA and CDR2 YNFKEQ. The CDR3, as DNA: TGTGCCAGCAGCCAAGATTCCCGGGGTATCTCCTACAATGAGCAGTTCTTC. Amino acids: CASSQDSRGISYNEQFF.

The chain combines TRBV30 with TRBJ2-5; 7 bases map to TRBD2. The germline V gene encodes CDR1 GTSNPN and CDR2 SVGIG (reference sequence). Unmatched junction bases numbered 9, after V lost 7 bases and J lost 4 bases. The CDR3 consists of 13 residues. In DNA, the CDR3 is TGTGCCTCGTCCTTTGGACTAGGAGAGACCCAGTACTTC. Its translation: CASSFGLGETQYF.

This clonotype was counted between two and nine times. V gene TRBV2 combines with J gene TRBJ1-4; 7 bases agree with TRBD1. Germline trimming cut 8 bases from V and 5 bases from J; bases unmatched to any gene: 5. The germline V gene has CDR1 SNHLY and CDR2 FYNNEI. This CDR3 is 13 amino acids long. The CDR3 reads CASGQTGNEKLFF. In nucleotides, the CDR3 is TGTGCCAGCGGCCAGACAGGGAATGAAAAACTGTTTTTT.

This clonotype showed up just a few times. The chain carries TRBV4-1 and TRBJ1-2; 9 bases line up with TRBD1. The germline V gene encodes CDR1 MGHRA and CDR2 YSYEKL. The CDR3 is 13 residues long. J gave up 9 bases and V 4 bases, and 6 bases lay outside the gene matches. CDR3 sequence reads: CASSRTGDLRYTF. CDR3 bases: TGCGCCAGCAGCCGGACAGGGGATCTCCGCTACACCTTC.

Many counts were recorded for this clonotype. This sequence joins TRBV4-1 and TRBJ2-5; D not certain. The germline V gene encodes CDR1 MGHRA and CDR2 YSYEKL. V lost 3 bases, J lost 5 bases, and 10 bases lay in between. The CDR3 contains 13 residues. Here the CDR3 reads CASSQGNGETQYF. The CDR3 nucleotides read TGCGCCAGCAGCCAGGGGAATGGGGAGACCCAGTACTTC.